A selection of T cell receptor beta chains follows, all from one sample in a study of technical replicates of blood from several donors. Libraries were prepared by immunoSEQ multiplex PCR; TCRdb keeps only in-frame clonotypes and omits some of them. The table has 65,000 to 85,000 clones, 96% seen once; the top ten hold about 0.2%. Source material: T cells isolated from PBMCs. The receptors originated from a human donor in good health. Both conserved end residues are part of each CDR3. The D gene is left open where the match is weak. Only some rows state a clone size, as once, few, many or a class for expanded clones.

cdr3_aa | cdr3_nt | v_call | d_call | clone_size | j_call
CASSSAGGGNYEQYF | TGTGCCAGCAGTTCGGCGGGGGGAGGGAACTACGAGCAGTACTTC | TRBV5-4 | TRBD2 | NA | TRBJ2-7
CASSQGTRGRGHRNGYEQYF | TGCGCCAGCAGCCAAGGGACTCGGGGCAGGGGGCATAGGAACGGCTACGAGCAGTACTTC | TRBV4-1 | TRBD1 | NA | TRBJ2-7
CASSQVGLGNNEQFF | TGCGCCAGCAGCCAAGTGGGACTAGGTAACAATGAGCAGTTCTTC | TRBV4-1 | TRBD2 | NA | TRBJ2-1
CASSLGLAADQYF | TGCGCCAGCAGCTTGGGACTAGCGGCAGATCAGTACTTC | TRBV5-1 | TRBD2 | NA | TRBJ2-7
CASTYKRATEAFF | TGTGCCAGCACTTACAAGCGAGCCACTGAAGCTTTCTTT | TRBV2 | NA | NA | TRBJ1-1
CASSMELGGASSYEQYF | TGTGCCAGTAGTATGGAGCTCGGCGGGGCTAGCTCCTACGAGCAGTACTTC | TRBV19 | NA | NA | TRBJ2-7
CASSMGRGNTIYF | TGTGCCAGTAGTATGGGCCGTGGAAACACCATATATTTT | TRBV19 | NA | once | TRBJ1-3
CASSLGTEREFKETQYF | TGTGCCAGCAGCTTAGGGACCGAGCGGGAGTTCAAAGAGACCCAGTACTTC | TRBV7-9 | TRBD2 | once | TRBJ2-5
CARQVRQPLPYEQYF | TGCGCCAGACAGGTACGGCAGCCCCTGCCCTACGAGCAGTACTTC | TRBV23-1 | NA | NA | TRBJ2-7
CASSVWTGGTEAFF | TGTGCCAGCAGCGTCTGGACAGGGGGAACTGAAGCTTTCTTT | TRBV9 | TRBD1 | NA | TRBJ1-1
CATSYGYGVGYNEQFF | TGTGCCACCAGCTACGGGTATGGAGTTGGCTACAATGAGCAGTTCTTC | TRBV15 | NA | NA | TRBJ2-1
CASSVVNTGELFF | TGTGCCAGCTCCGTAGTCAACACCGGGGAGCTGTTTTTT | TRBV6-5 | NA | NA | TRBJ2-2
CASSKGNRADTQYF | TGTGCCAGTAGTAAGGGGAACCGAGCAGATACGCAGTATTTT | TRBV19 | NA | few | TRBJ2-3
CASSLPLSTPSYEQYF | TGTGCCAGCAGTTTACCCCTCTCAACACCCTCCTACGAGCAGTACTTC | TRBV28 | NA | NA | TRBJ2-7
CASSPDRTYEQYF | TGTGCCAGCAGCCCGGACAGGACCTACGAGCAGTACTTC | TRBV21-1 | NA | once | TRBJ2-7
CASSVGERVVNEQYF | TGTGCCAGCAGCGTAGGAGAGAGGGTGGTCAACGAGCAGTACTTC | TRBV9 | NA | NA | TRBJ2-7
CASSSGLAEYNEQFF | TGTGCCAGCAGCTCGGGACTAGCGGAGTACAATGAGCAGTTCTTC | TRBV7-8 | TRBD2 | NA | TRBJ2-1
CASSLGAGQETQYF | TGTGCCAGCAGCTTGGGGGCGGGACAAGAGACCCAGTACTTC | TRBV5-4 | NA | NA | TRBJ2-5
CATHTSGDYNEQFF | TGTGCCACACACACTAGCGGGGATTACAATGAGCAGTTCTTC | TRBV6-5 | TRBD2 | NA | TRBJ2-1
CASSGPIAGVAEQFF | TGTGCCAGCAGTGGACCCATAGCGGGAGTAGCTGAGCAGTTCTTC | TRBV6-1 | TRBD2 | NA | TRBJ2-1
CASSYQGQNEQYF | TGTGCCAGCAGCTATCAGGGCCAAAACGAGCAGTACTTC | TRBV11-3 | NA | once | TRBJ2-7